Listed below are T cell receptor beta chains from one sample, sequenced in a study of cytomegalovirus exposure and HLA in healthy donors. Assay used: immunoSEQ multiplex PCR; TCRdb lists only in-frame clones, some missing. The sample lists roughly 260,000 clones, approximately 90% occurring once. The sample consisted of PBMCs. The receptors stem from a man between 18 and 29 years old in good health and CMV-seronegative. The CDR3 runs from the conserved cysteine through the conserved F or W. A D gene is named only where the DNA matches it firmly. Clone size is shown for a subset of rows, as once, few, many or a class of expanded clone.

v_call	d_call	clone_size	j_call	cdr3_aa	cdr3_nt
TRBV7-2	TRBD1	few	TRBJ1-2	CASSPTSSGQGWGYTF	TGTGCCAGCAGCCCAACCTCATCGGGACAGGGTTGGGGCTACACCTTC
TRBV6-1	NA	NA	TRBJ1-2	CASEEGPNYGYTF	TGTGCCAGCGAGGAGGGACCCAACTATGGCTACACCTTC
TRBV25-1	TRBD2	once	TRBJ2-3	CASSDPISGDTDTQYF	TGTGCCAGCAGTGACCCTATTAGCGGGGACACAGATACGCAGTATTTT
TRBV4-3	NA	NA	TRBJ1-6	CASSQFRNSPLHF	TGCGCCAGCAGCCAGTTTCGTAATTCACCCCTCCACTTT
TRBV7-9	NA	NA	TRBJ2-1	CASSFPTVNEQFF	TGTGCCAGCAGCTTCCCGACAGTCAATGAGCAGTTCTTC
TRBV12-5	NA	NA	TRBJ1-1	CASGLRVGGGNTEAFF	TGTGCTAGTGGTTTGAGGGTCGGTGGAGGGAACACTGAAGCTTTCTTT
TRBV28	NA	NA	TRBJ2-1	CASRTSNEQFF	TGTGCCAGCAGGACTAGCAATGAGCAGTTCTTC
TRBV6-1	TRBD1	NA	TRBJ1-3	CASSEALLTGANTIYF	TGTGCCAGCAGTGAAGCGCTTCTGACAGGGGCAAACACCATATATTTT
TRBV9	TRBD1	NA	TRBJ2-3	CASKGQVNTDTQYF	TGTGCCAGCAAAGGACAGGTCAACACAGATACGCAGTATTTT
TRBV5-4	NA	NA	TRBJ2-7	CASSLTGENYEQYF	TGTGCCAGCAGCTTGACAGGAGAGAACTACGAGCAGTACTTC
TRBV10-3	NA	NA	TRBJ1-2	CAISESQQGHDYGYTF	TGTGCCATCAGTGAGTCCCAACAGGGACACGACTATGGCTACACCTTC
TRBV18	NA	NA	TRBJ1-5	CASSPGGNQPQHF	TGTGCCAGCTCACCAGGGGGGAATCAGCCCCAGCATTTT
TRBV5-6	NA	NA	TRBJ2-5	CASSQTGGETQYF	TGTGCCAGCAGCCAGACCGGGGGAGAGACCCAGTACTTC
TRBV9	TRBD1	NA	TRBJ1-1	CASRALTGVNTEAFF	TGTGCCAGCAGGGCCCTTACAGGGGTGAACACTGAAGCTTTCTTT
TRBV11-2	TRBD1	NA	TRBJ2-7	CASSLGTGFYEQYF	TGTGCCAGCAGCTTGGGGACAGGGTTCTACGAGCAGTACTTC
TRBV27	NA	NA	TRBJ2-7	CASSYGGSYEQYF	TGTGCCAGCAGTTACGGGGGCTCCTACGAGCAGTACTTC
TRBV6-6	NA	NA	TRBJ2-5	CASKQPQETQYF	TGTGCCAGCAAACAGCCACAAGAGACCCAGTACTTC
TRBV18	NA	NA	TRBJ1-3	CASSPNRASSGNTIYF	TGTGCCAGCTCACCAAACAGGGCCAGCTCTGGAAACACCATATATTTT
TRBV9	TRBD2	NA	TRBJ2-1	CASSVVGGGRGVNEQFF	TGTGCCAGCAGCGTAGTCGGTGGCGGGAGGGGGGTCAATGAGCAGTTCTTC
TRBV25-1	TRBD1	NA	TRBJ2-5	CASGGQPQETQYF	TGTGCCAGCGGGGGACAGCCTCAAGAGACCCAGTACTTC